The T cell receptor (beta chain) under discussion was sequenced for a study of T cell repertoires in cytomegalovirus infection. TCRdb used MiXCR to reprocess the reads, holding one entry per CDR3 protein. Of 120,000 to 150,000 distinct CDR3 sequences listed, about 6% were seen once; the top ten hold roughly 18%. Trimming left V 6 bases short and J 3 bases short, with 14 bases between. This CDR3 comprises 14 residues. Concerning this clonotype itself: A clone one base away is much larger, so this may be a read error. The final CDR3 position lacks the conserved phenylalanine or tryptophan, pointing to a likely read error.

The J gene is TRBJ1-1, the V gene TRBV12-3 or TRBV12-4; no definite D call. The clonotype comes from a human donor in good health (CMV status not recorded). Some clones in this sample may be carry-over from other donors' samples. The sequenced sample was PBMCs. This CDR3 reads CASRFSSGHTEAFL. The CDR3 nucleotides read TGTGCCAGCAGATTCTCATCGGGCCACACTGAAGCTTTCCTT.